These 13 T cell receptor beta chains originate from one sample sequenced in a study of response to subunit inactivated influenza vaccine. A single record per CDR3 protein comes from TCRdb applying MiXCR to the RT-PCR reads. The sample has 700,000 to 800,000 distinct CDR3 sequences, about a fifth seen once. Sequencing used PBMCs from blood, obtained more than 4 days after vaccination. Receptors were obtained from a man aged 50 to 59 who received an inactivated influenza vaccine.

The chain is built from TRBV7-2 and TRBJ2-5, with TRBD1 as a possible D gene (5 bases). CDR3 length: 12 amino acids. Trimming removed 5 bases from V and 4 bases from J, with 8 bases in between. Germline V gene sequence: CDR1 SGHTA, CDR2 FQGNSA. The CDR3 loop reads CASSRRGETQYF. Here the CDR3 DNA reads TGTGCCAGCAGCCGAAGGGGAGAGACCCAGTACTTC.

This chain links TRBV28 with TRBJ2-7; D possibly corresponds to TRBD1 (6 bases). The length of the CDR3 is 15 residues. The V and J ends lost 2 bases and 0 bases respectively, with 11 bases between them. Per germline, CDR1 MDHEN and CDR2 SYDVKM. CDR3 loop: CASSLTWTVSYEQYF. In nucleotides, the CDR3 is TGTGCCAGCAGTTTAACTTGGACAGTCTCCTACGAGCAGTACTTC.

This clonotype appeared a few times. V gene TRBV12-3 or TRBV12-4 combines with J gene TRBJ2-1; no clear D gene. The germline V and J ends were trimmed by 5 bases and 7 bases, with 15 bases remaining between them. The CDR3 spans 14 residues. The CDR3 nucleotides are TGTGCCAGCAGTGTTACAAGGACGGATAATGAGCAGTTCTTC. Encoded protein: CASSVTRTDNEQFF.

The chain employs TRBV6-1 and TRBJ2-3; 9 bases align to TRBD1. J gave up 2 bases and V 6 bases, and 6 bases lay outside the gene matches. Germline values: CDR1 MNHNS, CDR2 SASEGT. The CDR3 runs 15 residues. The CDR3 reads CASSNRGQDTDTQYF. As DNA, the CDR3 is TGTGCCAGCAGCAACAGGGGGCAAGACACAGATACGCAGTATTTT.

This clonotype was counted only a few times. CDR3 loop: CSATSPLAGTYNEQFF. The CDR3 bases are TGCAGTGCCACCTCCCCCCTAGCGGGGACCTACAATGAGCAGTTCTTC. This chain links TRBV20-1 with TRBJ2-1; TRBD2 matches 9 bases. CDR3 length: 16 residues. Germline V gene data show CDR1 as DFQATT and CDR2 as SNEGSKA (reference sequence). J gave up 2 bases and V 6 bases, and 11 bases lay outside the gene matches.

This clonotype was counted many times. The chain links TRBV12-3 or TRBV12-4 to TRBJ1-5, with D hard to call. The CDR3 runs 13 residues. Trimming took 6 bases from V and 4 from J, leaving 10 bases between them. The CDR3 region has the DNA TGTGCCAGCAGCTTAAGGGAGAATCAGCCCCAGCATTTT. It is translated as CASSLRENQPQHF.

This clonotype has a count of ten or more. The rearrangement uses TRBV20-1 and TRBJ1-3; weak D call: TRBD1 (5 bases). The CDR3 loop spans 14 amino acids. The germline V gene has CDR1 DFQATT and CDR2 SNEGSKA (reference sequence). V lost 3 bases and J lost 0, with 9 bases in between. The CDR3 DNA is TGCAGTGCTAGTCGACAGTCCTCTGGAAACACCATATATTTT. Translation: CSASRQSSGNTIYF.

To note about this clonotype: Its ends do not fully match the called genes, so a read error is possible. This chain connects TRBV28 to TRBJ2-5; 7 nucleotides align to TRBD1. Germline CDR1 MDHEN, CDR2 SYDVKM. This CDR3 has 13 amino acids. CDR3 region: CASSSDRAEIQYF. DNA of the CDR3: TGTGCCAGCAGCAGTGACAGGGCGGAGATCCAGTACTTC.

This clonotype was detected only a few times. V usage is TRBV20-1 and J usage is TRBJ1-5; maybe TRBD1 (5 bases). From germline, CDR1 is DFQATT and CDR2 SNEGSKA (reference sequence). The CDR3 totals 16 residues. V dropped 0 bases and J dropped 1 base, with 13 bases sitting between them. The CDR3 DNA follows: TGCAGTGCTAGAGAACTACCGGGACGGAGCAATCAGCCCCAGCATTTT. Translated, it gives CSARELPGRSNQPQHF.

This clonotype appeared a few times. The chain links TRBV29-1 to TRBJ2-4, with 8 bases identical to TRBD2. The CDR3 contains 14 residues. J gave up 8 bases and V 7 bases, and 13 bases lay outside the gene matches. Germline CDR1 is SQVTM and CDR2 is ANQGSEA. In nucleotides, the CDR3 is TGCAGCGCCCTAGTCCGGGAGGGCCGGGACATTCAGTACTTC. Translating it yields CSALVREGRDIQYF.

This clonotype was recorded a few times. The chain combines TRBV12-3 or TRBV12-4 with TRBJ1-3; no firm D call. This CDR3 is 12 amino acids long. V was trimmed by 3 bases and J by 5 bases, leaving 5 bases between them. The CDR3 spells CASSLRRNTIYF. The CDR3 nucleotides are TGTGCCAGCAGTTTGCGGAGAAACACCATATATTTT.

CDR3 amino acids: CASSQGLRHLYGYTF. DNA of the CDR3: TGTGCCAGCAGCCAAGGTCTGAGGCACCTCTATGGCTACACCTTC. The chain couples TRBV3-1 to TRBJ1-2; D not certain. The CDR3 is 15 amino acids. V gave up 1 base and J gave up 4 bases, with 13 bases separating them. CDR1 is LGHDT and CDR2 is YNNKEL in the germline V gene (reference sequence).

The chain links TRBV12-3 or TRBV12-4 to TRBJ2-1, with 7 bases fitting TRBD1. The CDR3 is made up of 15 amino acids. V lost 3 bases and J lost 4; bases outside the gene matches: 6. CDR3 sequence reads: CASSFQRGPYNEQFF. Here the CDR3 DNA reads TGTGCCAGCAGTTTTCAGAGGGGGCCTTACAATGAGCAGTTCTTC.